These 8 T cell receptor beta chains were all obtained from the same sample, sequenced in a study of early T cells in non-severe SARS-CoV-2 infection. TCRdb recomputed calls from the 5' RACE reads with MiXCR, one row per CDR3 protein. The sample yields roughly 55,000 distinct CDR3 sequences, more than 12% seen once. The sequences come from whole blood, collected at baseline. Source of these receptors: an adult who was a healthcare worker with PCR-confirmed SARS-CoV-2 infection or an uninfected control (not recorded which).

This clonotype was recorded at least ten times. The chain links TRBV20-1 to TRBJ2-2, with D possibly TRBD2 on 6 matching bases. From germline, CDR1 is DFQATT and CDR2 SNEGSKA (reference sequence). The CDR3 sequence is 15 residues long. V lost 3 bases and J lost 3, with 14 bases in between. CDR3 nucleotides: TGCAGTGCTAGCCGGGACTCGTCTTACACCGGGGAGCTGTTTTTT. This codes for CSASRDSSYTGELFF.

The chain combines TRBV4-2 with TRBJ2-7; the D call may be TRBD1 or TRBD2 (6 bases each). The CDR3 has 14 residues. Trimming left V 4 bases short and J 12 bases short, with 22 bases between. Germline V CDR1 and CDR2: LGHNA, YNFKEQ. The CDR3 loop is CASSPGERGANVYF. The CDR3 coding sequence is TGTGCCAGCAGCCCCGGGGAAAGGGGGGCCAATGTGTACTTC.

The rearrangement uses TRBV21-1 and TRBJ2-2; TRBD2 is the table's D call and was not checked against the DNA. TRBV21-1 is annotated as a pseudogene. This CDR3 spans 17 amino acids. CDR3 loop: CASSKRSAGLNTGELFF. The CDR3 DNA reads TGTGCCAGCAGCAAAAGGAGTGCGGGATTGAACACCGGGGAGCTGTTTTTT.

The genes are TRBV6-5 and TRBJ2-5; tentative D call: TRBD1 (6 bases). The CDR3 length is 14 residues. Germline assignment: CDR1 MNHEY and CDR2 SVGAGI. V lost 7 bases and J 2 bases, leaving 14 bases between the germline ends. CDR3 DNA: TGTGCCAGCACTCGATCGGGGACACAAGAGACCCAGTACTTC. It specifies CASTRSGTQETQYF.

In its sample, this clonotype was seen a few times. V gene TRBV6-5 combines with J gene TRBJ1-1; perhaps TRBD1 as D (6 bases). The CDR3 contains 15 residues. Germline CDR1 is MNHEY and CDR2 is SVGAGI. The V end lost 2 bases, the J end lost 7 bases, and 17 bases lay between the germline ends. CDR3 bases: TGTGCCAGCAGTTACGGGCAGGGGCGAACCCTTGAAGCTTTCTTT. Its translation is CASSYGQGRTLEAFF.

This clonotype was counted a few times. V usage is TRBV3-1 and J usage is TRBJ2-5; D remains unclear. The germline CDR1 and CDR2 sequences are LGHDT and YNNKEL (reference sequence). With 3 bases removed from V and 7 bases from J, the gap between germline ends came to 9 bases. CDR3 length: 12 amino acids. The CDR3 sequence is CASSQGMGTQYF. CDR3 sequence (DNA): TGTGCCAGCAGCCAGGGAATGGGGACCCAGTACTTC.

Comment on this clonotype: At one of its ends the junction is not consistent with the germline gene, which may arise from a read error. The V and J genes are TRBV7-7 and TRBJ1-1, with 9 bases matching TRBD1. Germline V gives CDR1 SSHAT, CDR2 FNYEAQ (reference sequence). The CDR3 is 20 amino acids. In DNA, the CDR3 is TGTGCTAGCAGCTTAGCTTTAGGGTTCTGGGACAGGGTACCAGCTTACCAGGTGAATTTT. This sequence encodes CASSLALGFWDRVPAYQVNF.

This clonotype appeared many times. The V gene is TRBV2, the J gene TRBJ2-7; TRBD1 matches 9 bases. The V segment lost 8 bases and the J segment 2 bases; nucleotides outside the gene matches: 10. This CDR3 comprises 15 residues. Germline V gives CDR1 SNHLY, CDR2 FYNNEI. The CDR3 reads CASSPSGTGTYEQYF. DNA for the CDR3: TGTGCCAGCTCGCCCTCCGGGACAGGGACCTACGAGCAGTACTTC.